This is a list of T cell receptor beta chains from one sample in a study of neurological immune-mediated disorders. TCRdb passed the 5' RACE reads through MiXCR, listing each CDR3 protein once. The sample carries tens of thousands of distinct CDR3 sequences, 2% to 2.5% recorded once. Sequencing input: PBMCs. The receptors shown here come from a man aged 45 to 65 with multiple sclerosis. Each CDR3 is given with its conserved first and last residue. The D gene is left open where the match is weak. Rows give clone size only sometimes, using once, few, many, or a class for an expanded clone.

cdr3_length,j_call,d_call,v_call,clone_size,cdr3_aa,cdr3_nt
14,TRBJ2-5,.,TRBV29-1,medium-sized,CSVVFGGNQETQYF,TGCAGCGTTGTCTTCGGCGGAAACCAAGAGACCCAGTACTTC
15,TRBJ1-4,.,TRBV27,many,CASSNGQTTNEKLFF,TGTGCCAGCTCAAACGGACAGACAACTAATGAAAAACTGTTTTTT
18,TRBJ1-5,TRBD1,TRBV5-5,many,CASSSLLRDRVSNQPQHF,TGTGCCAGCAGCTCTCTACTCCGGGACAGGGTTAGCAATCAGCCCCAGCATTTT
14,TRBJ1-4,.,TRBV20-1,many,CSAKLRTRGEKLFF,TGCAGTGCCAAACTCAGGACCCGGGGTGAAAAACTGTTTTTT
14,TRBJ2-3,TRBD2,TRBV20-1,few,CSARAASGTDTQYF,TGCAGTGCTAGAGCGGCTAGCGGGACAGATACGCAGTATTTT
14,TRBJ2-2,.,TRBV6-2/TRBV6-3,many,CASSSGAEAGELFF,TGTGCCAGCAGTTCGGGGGCGGAAGCCGGGGAGCTGTTTTTT
16,TRBJ1-6,.,TRBV5-1,many,CASSPDPRGTNSPLHF,TGCGCCAGCAGCCCGGACCCTCGGGGGACGAATTCACCCCTCCACTTT
15,TRBJ1-3,.,TRBV28,many,CASTSGATSGNTIYF,TGTGCCAGCACTTCAGGTGCCACCTCTGGAAACACCATATATTTT
15,TRBJ2-3,TRBD1,TRBV6-5,many,CASTLAGRGSDTQYF,TGTGCCAGCACCCTCGCGGGCAGGGGGTCAGATACGCAGTATTTT
17,TRBJ2-5,TRBD2,TRBV5-1,many,CASSLDGTSQTGETQYF,TGCGCCAGCAGCTTGGACGGGACTAGTCAAACGGGAGAGACCCAGTACTTC
14,TRBJ2-5,.,TRBV2,many,CASSDVSGRETQYF,TGTGCCAGCAGTGACGTCAGCGGCCGGGAGACCCAGTACTTC
13,TRBJ1-1,.,TRBV3-1,many,CASSHSGDFGAFF,TGTGCCAGCAGCCACTCGGGGGACTTCGGAGCTTTCTTT
13,TRBJ1-1,.,TRBV5-1,many,CASRRDLGAEAFF,TGCGCCAGCAGGCGGGACCTAGGGGCTGAAGCTTTCTTT
13,TRBJ1-2,.,TRBV14,many,CASSQGAGIGYTF,TGTGCCAGCAGCCAAGGGGCGGGGATTGGCTACACCTTC
16,TRBJ2-1,.,TRBV4-3,many,CASSQDGVGSYNEQFF,TGCGCCAGCAGCCAAGATGGAGTCGGCTCCTACAATGAGCAGTTCTTC
15,TRBJ1-5,.,TRBV4-3,many,CASSQDRGIGQPQHF,TGCGCCAGCAGCCAAGATCGGGGGATCGGTCAGCCCCAGCATTTT
14,TRBJ1-1,.,TRBV6-1,many,CASSEYTLNTEAFF,TGTGCCAGCAGTGAATACACGCTGAACACTGAAGCTTTCTTT
13,TRBJ1-2,.,TRBV18,many,CASSSTQDSGYTF,TGTGCCAGCTCATCCACCCAGGATAGTGGCTACACCTTC
12,TRBJ1-1,.,TRBV5-5,many,CASSPLPHEAFF,TGTGCCAGCAGCCCGCTACCGCATGAAGCTTTCTTT
17,TRBJ1-6,.,TRBV7-8,many,CASSLTRMGRGNSPLHF,TGTGCCAGCAGCTTAACCCGTATGGGTAGGGGAAATTCACCCCTCCACTTT
14,TRBJ2-5,.,TRBV20-1,many,CSARTPADQETQYF,TGCAGTGCTAGAACCCCCGCGGACCAAGAGACCCAGTACTTC
13,TRBJ2-3,.,TRBV28,many,CASSLPGVNTQYF,TGTGCCAGCAGTTTACCAGGGGTGAATACGCAGTATTTT
12,TRBJ1-2,.,TRBV12-3/TRBV12-4,many,CASTEGPGGYTF,TGTGCCAGCACCGAAGGCCCGGGTGGCTACACCTTC
13,TRBJ2-7,.,TRBV7-8,many,CASSLGPLYEQYF,TGTGCCAGCAGCTTAGGGCCCCTCTACGAGCAGTACTTC
14,TRBJ1-5,TRBD1,TRBV6-1,many,CASRTGDSHQPQHF,TGTGCCAGCAGAACAGGGGACTCCCATCAGCCCCAGCATTTT
13,TRBJ2-1,.,TRBV5-1,many,CASSRDFDNEQFF,TGCGCCAGCAGCCGGGACTTCGACAATGAGCAGTTCTTC
13,TRBJ1-1,.,TRBV5-1,many,CASRETVNTEAFF,TGCGCCAGCAGGGAGACAGTGAACACTGAAGCTTTCTTT
15,TRBJ2-7,TRBD1,TRBV28,few,CASSLWGTGTYEQYF,TGTGCCAGCAGCCTCTGGGGGACAGGGACCTACGAGCAGTACTTC
13,TRBJ2-3,TRBD2,TRBV20-1,many,CSAGLAGTDTQYF,TGCAGTGCTGGACTAGCGGGTACAGATACGCAGTATTTT
16,TRBJ1-1,.,TRBV20-1,many,CSAEPTSLQGNTEAFF,TGCAGTGCCGAACCGACGAGCCTCCAAGGGAACACTGAAGCTTTCTTT
18,TRBJ1-5,.,TRBV4-3,.,CASSQDPQTANSNQPQHF,TGCGCCAGCAGCCAAGATCCCCAGACAGCAAATAGCAATCAGCCCCAGCATTTT
14,TRBJ2-2,.,TRBV7-6,medium-sized,CASSSGLNTGELFF,TGTGCCAGCAGCTCGGGACTGAACACCGGGGAGCTGTTTTTT
15,TRBJ1-1,.,TRBV5-1,many,CASSPARARGTEAFF,TGCGCCAGCAGCCCTGCAAGAGCTCGGGGCACTGAAGCTTTCTTT
14,TRBJ1-2,TRBD1,TRBV9,many,CASSGGQGSYGYTF,TGTGCCAGCAGCGGGGGACAGGGGAGCTATGGCTACACCTTC
13,TRBJ2-5,.,TRBV6-1,many,CASSVSGPETQYF,TGTGCCAGCAGTGTTTCAGGGCCCGAGACCCAGTACTTC
15,TRBJ1-2,.,TRBV28,many,CASSPDWSATLGYTF,TGTGCCAGCAGTCCGGACTGGAGCGCTACCTTGGGCTACACCTTC
17,TRBJ1-5,.,TRBV10-2,.,CASSDSRLGGRGQPQHF,TGCGCCAGCAGTGACTCGCGGCTGGGGGGCCGGGGTCAGCCCCAGCATTTT
16,TRBJ1-1,.,TRBV4-1,many,CASSQTNRAQNTEAFF,TGCGCCAGCAGCCAGACCAACAGGGCTCAGAACACTGAAGCTTTCTTT
13,TRBJ1-5,.,TRBV20-1,many,CSARGLSNQPQHF,TGCAGTGCTAGGGGCCTTAGCAATCAGCCCCAGCATTTT
12,TRBJ2-2,.,TRBV7-7,.,CDSSFSGGELFF,TGTGACAGCAGCTTTAGCGGCGGGGAGCTGTTTTTT
16,TRBJ2-1,TRBD1,TRBV5-1,many,CASSFGTGLGGNEQFF,TGCGCCAGCAGCTTTGGGACAGGGCTAGGGGGCAATGAGCAGTTCTTC